Presented here are 2 T cell receptor beta chains from one specimen sequenced in a study of response to subunit inactivated influenza vaccine (dated by TCRdb to 2016 to 2018). Library preparation employed RT-PCR. Instrument used: Illumina HiSeq 2500. The public reads were reanalyzed by TCRdb: fastp trimming at Q25, MiXCR alignment, in-frame beta chains only. Merged by CDR3 protein, the rows form single entries marked with the most common genes and DNA. This sample is represented by a few hundred thousand distinct CDR3 sequences; 21% of them were singletons. In total, the top ten clones hold 10% to 13% of the sample. The material sequenced was PBMCs from blood, taken approximately 22 months after vaccination. The receptors here all came from a man between 50 and 70 years old who received an inactivated influenza vaccine. Donor details come from another sample of the same person, matched by shared clones.

The chain is built from TRBV18 and TRBJ2-7; 8 nucleotides line up with TRBD2. The CDR3 extends over 14 amino acids. The germline V gene has CDR1 KGHSH and CDR2 LQKENI. The V and J ends lost 6 bases and 4 bases, in that order; junction bases with no gene match: 8. The CDR3 DNA sequence: TGTGCCAGCTCCCTCTCCGCGGGAGGTTACGAGCAGTACTTC. Encoded protein: CASSLSAGGYEQYF.

This clonotype was seen at least ten times. The V gene is TRBV30, the J gene TRBJ1-1; D unclear. Germline CDR1 is GTSNPN and CDR2 is SVGIG (reference sequence). This CDR3 has 12 amino acids. V was trimmed by 2 bases and J by 0 bases, leaving 4 bases between them. The chain's CDR3 is CAWSWVNTEAFF. For the CDR3, the DNA is TGTGCCTGGAGTTGGGTGAACACTGAAGCTTTCTTT.